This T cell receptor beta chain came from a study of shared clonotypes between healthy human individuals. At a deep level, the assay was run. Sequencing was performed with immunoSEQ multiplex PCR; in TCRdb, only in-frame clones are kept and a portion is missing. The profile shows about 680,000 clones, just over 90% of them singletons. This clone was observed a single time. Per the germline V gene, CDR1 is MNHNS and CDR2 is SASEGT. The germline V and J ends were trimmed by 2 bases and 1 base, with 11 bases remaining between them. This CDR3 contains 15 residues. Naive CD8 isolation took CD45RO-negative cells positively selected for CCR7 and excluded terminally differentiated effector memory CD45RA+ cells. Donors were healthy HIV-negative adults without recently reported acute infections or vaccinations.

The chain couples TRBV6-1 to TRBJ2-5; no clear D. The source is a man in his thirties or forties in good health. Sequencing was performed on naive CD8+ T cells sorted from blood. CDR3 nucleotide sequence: TGTGCCAGCAGTGAAACGAGAAGGGTCCAAGAGACCCAGTACTTC. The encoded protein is CASSETRRVQETQYF.